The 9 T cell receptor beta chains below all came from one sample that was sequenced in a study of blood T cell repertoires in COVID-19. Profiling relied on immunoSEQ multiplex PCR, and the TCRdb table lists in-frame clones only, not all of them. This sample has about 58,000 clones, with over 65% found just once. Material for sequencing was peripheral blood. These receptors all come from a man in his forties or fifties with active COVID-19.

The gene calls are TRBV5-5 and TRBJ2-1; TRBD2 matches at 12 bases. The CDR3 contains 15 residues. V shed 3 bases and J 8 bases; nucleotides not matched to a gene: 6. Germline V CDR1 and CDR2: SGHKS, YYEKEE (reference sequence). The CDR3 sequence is CASSSRLAGVDEQFF. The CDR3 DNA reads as TGTGCCAGCAGCTCTAGACTAGCGGGAGTTGATGAGCAGTTCTTC.

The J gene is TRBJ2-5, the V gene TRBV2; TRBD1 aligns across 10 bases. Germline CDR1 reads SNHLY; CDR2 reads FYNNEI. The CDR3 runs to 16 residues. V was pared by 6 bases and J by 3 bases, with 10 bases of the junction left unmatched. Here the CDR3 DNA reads TGTGCCAGCAGAGCCAATACCGGGACAGGGGAAGAGACCCAGTACTTC. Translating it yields CASRANTGTGEETQYF.

CDR3 DNA: TGCGCCAGCAGCCCTCGCGGGACAGGGAACACTGAAGCTTTCTTT. Its translation: CASSPRGTGNTEAFF. The chain carries TRBV4-1 and TRBJ1-1; 8 bases match TRBD1. Germline V gives CDR1 MGHRA, CDR2 YSYEKL. CDR3 length equals 15 residues. V lost 4 bases to trimming and J lost 1 base; unmatched junction nucleotides: 5.

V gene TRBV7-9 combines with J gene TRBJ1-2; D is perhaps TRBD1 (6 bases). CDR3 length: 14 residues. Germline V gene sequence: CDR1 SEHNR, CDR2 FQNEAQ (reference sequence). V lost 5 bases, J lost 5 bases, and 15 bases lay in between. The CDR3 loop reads CASSPQGRGYGYTF. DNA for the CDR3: TGTGCCAGCAGCCCCCAGGGAAGGGGGTATGGCTACACCTTC.

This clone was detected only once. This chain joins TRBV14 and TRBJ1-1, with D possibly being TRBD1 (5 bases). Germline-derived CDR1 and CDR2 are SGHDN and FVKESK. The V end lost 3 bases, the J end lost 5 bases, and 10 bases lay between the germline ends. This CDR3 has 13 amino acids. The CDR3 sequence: CASSQGGRTEAFF. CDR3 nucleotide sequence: TGTGCCAGCAGCCAGGGGGGGAGGACTGAAGCTTTCTTT.

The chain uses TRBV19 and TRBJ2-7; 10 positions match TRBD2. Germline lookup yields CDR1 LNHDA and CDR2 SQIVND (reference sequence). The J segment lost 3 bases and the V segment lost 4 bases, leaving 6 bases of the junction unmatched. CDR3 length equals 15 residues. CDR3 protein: CASSSRTSGIYEQYF. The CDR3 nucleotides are TGTGCCAGTAGTAGTAGGACTAGCGGCATCTACGAGCAGTACTTC.

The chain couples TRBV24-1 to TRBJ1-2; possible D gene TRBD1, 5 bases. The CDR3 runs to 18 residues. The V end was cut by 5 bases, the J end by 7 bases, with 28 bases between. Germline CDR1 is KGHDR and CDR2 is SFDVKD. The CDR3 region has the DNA TGTGCCACCAGTGCTCCGCAAAAAGGGACTTCCAAAGGAGGTGGCTACACCTTC. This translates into CATSAPQKGTSKGGGYTF.

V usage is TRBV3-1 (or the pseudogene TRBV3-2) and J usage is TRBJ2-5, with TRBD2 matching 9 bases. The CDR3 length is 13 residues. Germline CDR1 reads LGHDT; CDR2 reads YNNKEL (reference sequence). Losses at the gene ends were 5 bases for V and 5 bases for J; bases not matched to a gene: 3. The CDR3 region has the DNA TGTGCCAGCAGCTCTGGACTAGCGGAGACCCAGTACTTC. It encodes CASSSGLAETQYF.

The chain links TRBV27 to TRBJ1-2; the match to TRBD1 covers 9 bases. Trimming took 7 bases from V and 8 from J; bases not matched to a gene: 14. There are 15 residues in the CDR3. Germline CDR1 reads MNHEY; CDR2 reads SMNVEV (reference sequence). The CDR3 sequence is CASTGTGTGRLGYTF. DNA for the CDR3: TGTGCCAGCACAGGGACCGGGACAGGGAGGTTAGGCTACACCTTC.